This TCR beta chain was retrieved from a study of T cell responses to AZD1222 COVID-19 vaccine. Overall study results and limits: Spike as a whole was targeted by vaccine-associated CD4 TCRs, dominant at 160-218 and 743-854.

CDR3 size: 13 residues. Trimming removed 0 bases from V and 6 bases from J, with 6 bases in between. Per germline, CDR1 MNHNS and CDR2 SASEGT. This clone is a singleton in its sample. What it recognizes is unknown. Method: immunoSEQ multiplex PCR; TCRdb's copy keeps in-frame clones and lacks some. Of roughly 100,000 clones listed, 82% are singletons. The chain carries TRBV6-1 and TRBJ1-5; unclear D gene. This clonotype originated in an adult in good health. This material consisted of peripheral blood, taken on day 0 of AZD1222 vaccination. CDR3 nucleotides: TGTGCCAGCAGTGAAGCGTGGGGTCAGCCCCAGCATTTT. As protein: CASSEAWGQPQHF.